This is a list of T cell receptor beta chains from one sample in a study of cytotoxic CD8 clonotypes in ibrutinib-treated CLL. The method was immunoSEQ multiplex PCR; TCRdb's version includes in-frame clones alone and lacks a portion of them. This table has under 200,000 clones, roughly 86% appearing once. This sample comprised PBMCs, obtained after 12 months of ibrutinib treatment. These receptors were collected from a human donor with chronic lymphocytic leukemia. The CDR3 runs from the conserved cysteine through the conserved F or W. Each record gives: CDR3 protein, D gene, clone size, V gene, J gene. The D gene is left open where the match is weak. The listing skips clone size in some rows; elsewhere it reads once, few, many or a size class.

CASGGFFWTGTTEAFF	TRBD1	.	TRBV2	TRBJ1-1
CASSLTLAGADNEQFF	TRBD2	.	TRBV7-3	TRBJ2-1
CASSFRGGTEAFF	.	.	TRBV5-1	TRBJ1-1
CASRARDASGETQYF	.	.	TRBV2	TRBJ2-5
CASRWVFRRSEAGYTF	.	medium-sized	TRBV19	TRBJ1-2
CASSRNVAGSTYEQYF	TRBD2	.	TRBV5-1	TRBJ2-7
CASSPPLIRAGTDTQYF	.	.	TRBV18	TRBJ2-3
CASSFKLAGGEQFF	TRBD2	.	TRBV7-2	TRBJ2-1
CASSPAPGSGEQYF	.	.	TRBV6-5	TRBJ2-7
CASSVLGGSSYNEQFF	TRBD2	.	TRBV9	TRBJ2-1
CASSLSHQETQYF	.	.	TRBV27	TRBJ2-5
CASSLPSVQETQYF	.	.	TRBV5-6	TRBJ2-5
CASSLGVRVSARNTIYF	.	.	TRBV13	TRBJ1-3
CASSGGDSGRYSPLHF	TRBD1	.	TRBV7-9	TRBJ1-6
CASSPRATGELFF	.	.	TRBV18	TRBJ2-2
CASSLAGGARANQPQHF	.	.	TRBV7-3	TRBJ1-5
CASSPGQANEAFF	TRBD1	.	TRBV18	TRBJ1-1
CASSSSGTGSPEAFF	TRBD1	.	TRBV28	TRBJ1-1
CASSQEGAGVSTGELFF	TRBD2	.	TRBV7-2	TRBJ2-2
CAISESPAGGVYGYTF	TRBD1	.	TRBV10-3	TRBJ1-2
CASSLAPQSSGNTIYF	.	.	TRBV7-2	TRBJ1-3
CASSPFLGTDSGNTIYF	.	once	TRBV18	TRBJ1-3
CASSPDRVNYGYTF	TRBD1	.	TRBV6-5	TRBJ1-2
CASSLTGRRNNEQFF	.	.	TRBV5-1	TRBJ2-1
CASRPTGGQETQYF	TRBD1	.	TRBV6-1	TRBJ2-5
CASSLGGTGAGNTEAFF	TRBD1	.	TRBV5-5	TRBJ1-1
CASSLGLAHYNEQFF	TRBD2	.	TRBV19	TRBJ2-1
CASSATSGGAPGELFF	TRBD2	.	TRBV27	TRBJ2-2
CASSQTSGRWITDTQYF	TRBD2	.	TRBV2	TRBJ2-3
CSVDPTLTSGMHTQYF	TRBD2	.	TRBV29-1	TRBJ2-3
CASSQQEYYEQYF	.	once	TRBV4-3	TRBJ2-7
CASSSLRTSGGMDF	TRBD2	.	TRBV7-3	TRBJ2-3
CAWSPGQSWKPQHF	.	.	TRBV30	TRBJ1-5
CASSRKSGGAGYEQYF	TRBD2	.	TRBV4-1	TRBJ2-7
CASSPVYGGQPQHF	.	many	TRBV28	TRBJ1-5
CASSRDGAGYGTRQSNEQFF	.	.	TRBV5-1	TRBJ2-1
CASSKGRLNEKLFF	.	.	TRBV7-9	TRBJ1-4
CASSLQGTDNSPLHF	.	.	TRBV7-9	TRBJ1-6
CATSRGGGRPDTQYF	.	.	TRBV15	TRBJ2-3
CASSIVGQGSGANVLTF	TRBD1	.	TRBV19	TRBJ2-6
CASSFPRDTEAFF	.	.	TRBV28	TRBJ1-1